These T cell receptor beta chains were read from a single sample in a study of a mutant IDH1 vaccine in newly diagnosed glioma. Measured with immunoSEQ multiplex PCR; TCRdb has only the in-frame clones, and not every one. The sample yields approximately 60,000 clones, approximately 87% seen once. Their specific antigens are unknown. The sample here was PBMCs, taken from a glioma patient whose treatment included an IDH1 peptide vaccine. All receptors come from a man aged 35 to 55 with glioma. Each CDR3 is given with its conserved first and last residue. Clone sizes are given selectively: once, few, many, or a class where the clone is expanded.

size: .; V: TRBV5-6; CDR3: CASSLQGAVYGYTF
size: .; V: TRBV6-5; CDR3: CASSYSYRGMNTEAFF
size: .; V: TRBV7-8; CDR3: CASSFSGGREKLFF
size: .; V: TRBV4-1; CDR3: CASSQDMQAGPQHF
size: .; V: TRBV29-1; CDR3: CSVEVGATDTQYF
size: .; V: TRBV27; CDR3: CASSLPASGSYEQYF
size: .; V: TRBV7-9; CDR3: CASSPSSYEQYF
size: .; V: TRBV5-5; CDR3: CASSWRRGGLASETQYF
size: .; V: TRBV7-2; CDR3: CASSTSSGEQYF
size: .; V: TRBV5-1; CDR3: CASTPGNIAGGETQYF
size: .; V: TRBV28; CDR3: CASRQGSYYGYTF
size: once; V: TRBV5-8; CDR3: CASSPTPVTDTQYF
size: .; V: TRBV27; CDR3: CASTSSGPGHGYTF
size: .; V: TRBV11-2; CDR3: CASSLGADYEQYF
size: .; V: TRBV7-8; CDR3: CASSPRFRGVTYEQYF
size: .; V: TRBV7-9; CDR3: CASSSGLNYGYTF
size: once; V: TRBV9; CDR3: CASSRDLLELFF
size: .; V: TRBV12-5; CDR3: CASGLSRDRGRATDTQYF
size: .; V: TRBV27; CDR3: CASSLRTGVPQETQYF
size: .; V: TRBV5-6; CDR3: CASSLTGIEETQYF
size: .; V: TRBV2; CDR3: CASSEEKGANQPQHF
size: once; V: TRBV4-1; CDR3: CASSPFSVRSNYGYTF
size: .; V: TRBV7-3; CDR3: CASSLGRELPGEQYF
size: .; V: TRBV6-6; CDR3: CASSYPAAKETQYF
size: .; V: TRBV18; CDR3: CASSPGAVGGYTF
size: .; V: TRBV18; CDR3: CASSRDRGPWAQYF
size: .; V: TRBV4-2; CDR3: CASSQGLAGGPAKNIQYF
size: .; V: TRBV14; CDR3: CASSHLAVGDANTGELFF
size: .; V: TRBV7-3; CDR3: CASSASMNTEAFF
size: few; V: TRBV2; CDR3: CASRDRETMNTEAFF
size: .; V: TRBV9; CDR3: CASSVVSPDTQYF
size: few; V: TRBV5-1; CDR3: CASSSLTSGGNEQYF
size: .; V: TRBV9; CDR3: CASRGQANTEAFF
size: .; V: TRBV9; CDR3: CASNQRELDTQYF
size: .; V: TRBV9; CDR3: CASRLGGLATDTQYF
size: .; V: TRBV7-9; CDR3: CASSLASREAQYF
size: .; V: TRBV11-2; CDR3: CASSSGQGYTIYF
size: .; V: TRBV7-9; CDR3: CASSLVGQAANYGYTF
size: .; V: TRBV5-1; CDR3: CASSRGGSTDTQYF
size: once; V: TRBV5-1; CDR3: CASSLAFGASGNTIYF
size: .; V: TRBV2; CDR3: CASSEGQGGYGYTF
size: .; V: TRBV5-1; CDR3: CASSLSSGRAYEQYF
size: .; V: TRBV28; CDR3: CASSSQSPPNTGELFF
size: .; V: TRBV11-2; CDR3: CASSLGPLGETQYF
size: once; V: TRBV27; CDR3: CASSYVREGREQYF
size: .; V: TRBV7-3; CDR3: CASSPNGQGGYTF
size: .; V: TRBV7-2; CDR3: CASSPYQETQYF
size: once; V: TRBV9; CDR3: CASSVEGQLVGDTQYF
size: .; V: TRBV10-3; CDR3: CAISDMGRGSNQPQHF
size: .; V: TRBV19; CDR3: CASSIVGAVEETQYF
size: few; V: TRBV7-2; CDR3: CASTRNPPELFF
size: .; V: TRBV27; CDR3: CASSSRAGGGTGELFF